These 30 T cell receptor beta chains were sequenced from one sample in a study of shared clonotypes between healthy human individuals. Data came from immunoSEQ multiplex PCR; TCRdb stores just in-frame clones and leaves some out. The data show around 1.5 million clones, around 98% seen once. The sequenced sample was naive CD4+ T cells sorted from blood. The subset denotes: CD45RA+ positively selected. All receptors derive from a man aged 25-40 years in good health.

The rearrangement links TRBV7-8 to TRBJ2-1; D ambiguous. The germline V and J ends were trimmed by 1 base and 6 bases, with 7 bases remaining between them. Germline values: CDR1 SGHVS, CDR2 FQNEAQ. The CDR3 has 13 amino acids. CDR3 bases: TGTGCCAGCAGCTTAGAGGCAGGCAATGAGCAGTTCTTC. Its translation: CASSLEAGNEQFF.

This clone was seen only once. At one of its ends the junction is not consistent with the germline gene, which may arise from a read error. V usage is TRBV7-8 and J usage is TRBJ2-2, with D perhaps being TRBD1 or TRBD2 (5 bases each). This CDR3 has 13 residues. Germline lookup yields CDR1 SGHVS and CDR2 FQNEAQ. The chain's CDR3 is CASSLSNFGGLFF. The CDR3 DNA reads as TGTGCCAGCAGCTTATCAAATTTTGGGGGGCTGTTTTTT.

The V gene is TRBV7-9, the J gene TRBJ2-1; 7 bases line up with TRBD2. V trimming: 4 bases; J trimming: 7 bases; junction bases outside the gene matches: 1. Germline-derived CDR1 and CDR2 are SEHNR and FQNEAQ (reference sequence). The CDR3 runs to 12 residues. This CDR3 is CASSSRGNEQFF. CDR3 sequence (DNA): TGTGCCAGCAGCTCGCGGGGGAATGAGCAGTTCTTC. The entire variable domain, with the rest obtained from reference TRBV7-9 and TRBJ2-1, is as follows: DTGVSQNPRHKITKRGQNVTFRCDPISEHNRLYWYRQTLGQGPEFLTYFQNEAQLEKSRLLSDRFSAERPKGSFSTLEIQRTEQGDSAMYLCASSSRGNEQFFGPGTRLTVL.

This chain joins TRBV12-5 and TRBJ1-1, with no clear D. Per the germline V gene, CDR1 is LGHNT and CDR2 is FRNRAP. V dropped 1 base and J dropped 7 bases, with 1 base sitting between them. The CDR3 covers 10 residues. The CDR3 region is CASGLGEAFF. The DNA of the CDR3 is TGTGCTAGTGGTTTGGGTGAAGCTTTCTTT. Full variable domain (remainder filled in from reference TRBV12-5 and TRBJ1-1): DARVTQTPRHKVTEMGQEVTMRCQPILGHNTVFWYRQTMMQGLELLAYFRNRAPLDDSGMPKDRFSAEMPDATLATLKIQPSEPRDSAVYFCASGLGEAFFGQGTRLTVV.

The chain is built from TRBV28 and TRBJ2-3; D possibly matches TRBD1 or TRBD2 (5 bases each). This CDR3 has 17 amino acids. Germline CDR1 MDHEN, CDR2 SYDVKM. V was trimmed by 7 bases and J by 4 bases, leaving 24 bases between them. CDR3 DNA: TGTGCCAGCACGCGGGCCAGGGTCGGCAGGGCCCCAGATACGCAGTATTTT. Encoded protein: CASTRARVGRAPDTQYF.

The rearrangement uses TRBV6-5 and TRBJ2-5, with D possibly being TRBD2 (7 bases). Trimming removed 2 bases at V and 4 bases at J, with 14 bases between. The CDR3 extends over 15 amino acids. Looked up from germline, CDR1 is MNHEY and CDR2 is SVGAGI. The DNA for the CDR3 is TGTGCCAGCAGTTACGGGGGGCGCGGGGGAGAGACCCAGTACTTC. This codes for CASSYGGRGGETQYF.

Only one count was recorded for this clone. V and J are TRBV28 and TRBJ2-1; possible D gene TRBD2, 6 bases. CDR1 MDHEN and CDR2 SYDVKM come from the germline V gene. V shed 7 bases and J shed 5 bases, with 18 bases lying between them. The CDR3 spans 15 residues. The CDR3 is CASTTNRWRDNEQFF. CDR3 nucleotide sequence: TGTGCCAGCACCACCAATCGGTGGAGGGACAATGAGCAGTTCTTC.

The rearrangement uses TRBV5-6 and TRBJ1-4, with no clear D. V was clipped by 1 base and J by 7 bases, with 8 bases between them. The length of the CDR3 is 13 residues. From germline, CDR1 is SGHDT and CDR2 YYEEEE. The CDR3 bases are TGTGCCAGCAGCTTGAGAGCCAGTGAAAAACTGTTTTTT. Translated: CASSLRASEKLFF. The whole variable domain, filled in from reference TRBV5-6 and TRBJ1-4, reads DAGVTQSPTHLIKTRGQQVTLRCSPKSGHDTVSWYQQALGQGPQFIFQYYEEEERQRGNFPDRFSGHQFPNYSSELNVNALLLGDSALYLCASSLRASEKLFFGSGTQLSVL.

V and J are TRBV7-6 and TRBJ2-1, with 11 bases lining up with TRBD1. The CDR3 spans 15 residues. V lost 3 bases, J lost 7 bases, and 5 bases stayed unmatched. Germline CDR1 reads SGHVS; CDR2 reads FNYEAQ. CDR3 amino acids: CASSFPGQGVNEQFF. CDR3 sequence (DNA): TGTGCCAGCAGCTTTCCGGGACAGGGGGTAAATGAGCAGTTCTTC.

CDR3 in amino acids: CASSDKTSGTYEQYF. The DNA of the CDR3 is TGTGCCAGCAGTGACAAGACTAGCGGTACGTACGAGCAGTACTTC. The rearrangement uses TRBV2 and TRBJ2-7, with 9 bases aligning to TRBD2. Germline V lookup: CDR1 SNHLY, CDR2 FYNNEI. CDR3 length: 15 amino acids. V gave up 3 bases and J gave up 4 bases; unmatched junction bases: 7. Drawing the rest from reference TRBV2 and TRBJ2-7, the complete variable domain is EPEVTQTPSHQVTQMGQEVILRCVPISNHLYFYWYRQILGQKVEFLVSFYNNEISEKSEIFDDQFSVERPDGSNFTLKIRSTKLEDSAMYFCASSDKTSGTYEQYFGPGTRLTVT.

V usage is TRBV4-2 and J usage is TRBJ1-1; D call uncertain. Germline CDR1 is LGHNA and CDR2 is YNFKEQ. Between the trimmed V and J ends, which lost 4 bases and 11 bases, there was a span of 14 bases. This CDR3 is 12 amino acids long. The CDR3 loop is CASSPLGGGAFF. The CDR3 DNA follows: TGTGCCAGCAGCCCATTGGGTGGTGGGGCTTTCTTT.

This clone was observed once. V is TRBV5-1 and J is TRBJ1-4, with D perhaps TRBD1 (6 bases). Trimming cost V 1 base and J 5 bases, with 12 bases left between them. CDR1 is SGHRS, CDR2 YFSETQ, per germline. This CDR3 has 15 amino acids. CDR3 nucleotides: TGCGCCAGCAGCTTGACAGGGACGGGGAATGAAAAACTGTTTTTT. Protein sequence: CASSLTGTGNEKLFF.

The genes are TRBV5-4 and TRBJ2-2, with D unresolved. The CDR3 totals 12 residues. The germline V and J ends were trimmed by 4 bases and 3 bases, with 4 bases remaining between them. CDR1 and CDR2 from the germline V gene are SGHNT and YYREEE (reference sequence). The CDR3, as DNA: TGTGCCAGCAGCCCCTACACCGGGGAGCTGTTTTTT. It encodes CASSPYTGELFF.

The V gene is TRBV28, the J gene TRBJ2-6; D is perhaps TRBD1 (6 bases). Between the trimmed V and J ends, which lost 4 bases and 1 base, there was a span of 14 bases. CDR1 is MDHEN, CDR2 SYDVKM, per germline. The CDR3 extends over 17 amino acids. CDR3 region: CASSSPGERSGANVLTF. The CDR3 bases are TGTGCCAGCAGTTCCCCAGGGGAACGGTCTGGGGCCAACGTCCTGACTTTC. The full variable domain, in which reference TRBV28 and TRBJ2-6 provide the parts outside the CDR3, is DVKVTQSSRYLVKRTGEKVFLECVQDMDHENMFWYRQDPGLGLRLIYFSYDVKMKEKGDIPEGYSVSREKKERFSLILESASTNQTSMYLCASSSPGERSGANVLTFGAGSRLTVL.

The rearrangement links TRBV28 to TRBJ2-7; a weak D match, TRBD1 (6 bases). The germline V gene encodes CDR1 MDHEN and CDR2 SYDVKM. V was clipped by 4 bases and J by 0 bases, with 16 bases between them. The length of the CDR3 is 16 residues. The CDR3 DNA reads TGTGCCAGCAGTTCAGGGTGGGACACCCACTCCTACGAGCAGTACTTC. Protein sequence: CASSSGWDTHSYEQYF.

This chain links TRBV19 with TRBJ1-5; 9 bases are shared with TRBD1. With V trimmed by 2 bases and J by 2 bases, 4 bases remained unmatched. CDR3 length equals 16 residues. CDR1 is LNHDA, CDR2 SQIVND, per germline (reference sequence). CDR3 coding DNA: TGTGCCAGTAGTATATTACAGGGGGCTGGCAATCAGCCCCAGCATTTT. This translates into CASSILQGAGNQPQHF.

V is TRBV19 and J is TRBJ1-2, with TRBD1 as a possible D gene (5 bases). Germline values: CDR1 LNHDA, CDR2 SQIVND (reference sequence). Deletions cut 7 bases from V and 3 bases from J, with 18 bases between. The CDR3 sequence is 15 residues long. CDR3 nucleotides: TGTGCCAGTACCCCGGGACCCCTCGTTGACTATGGCTACACCTTC. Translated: CASTPGPLVDYGYTF.

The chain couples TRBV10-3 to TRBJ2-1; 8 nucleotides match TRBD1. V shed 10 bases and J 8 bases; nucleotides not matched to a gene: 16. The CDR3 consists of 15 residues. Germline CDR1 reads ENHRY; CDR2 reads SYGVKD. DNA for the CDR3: TGTGCCACTTCAACGGGACAGGCAGTTGGCGATGAGCAGTTCTTC. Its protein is CATSTGQAVGDEQFF.

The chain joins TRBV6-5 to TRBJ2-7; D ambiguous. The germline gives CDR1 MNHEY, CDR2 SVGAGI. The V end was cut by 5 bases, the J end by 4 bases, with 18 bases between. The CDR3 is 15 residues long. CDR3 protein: CASSRDPMTYYEQYF. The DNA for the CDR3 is TGTGCCAGCAGTCGAGACCCCATGACTTATTACGAGCAGTACTTC.

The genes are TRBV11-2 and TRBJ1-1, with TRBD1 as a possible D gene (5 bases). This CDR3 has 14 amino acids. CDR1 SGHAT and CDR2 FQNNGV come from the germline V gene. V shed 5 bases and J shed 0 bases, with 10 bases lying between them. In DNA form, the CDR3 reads TGTGCCAGCAGCCCAGGGAGTCTGAACACTGAAGCTTTCTTT. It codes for CASSPGSLNTEAFF.

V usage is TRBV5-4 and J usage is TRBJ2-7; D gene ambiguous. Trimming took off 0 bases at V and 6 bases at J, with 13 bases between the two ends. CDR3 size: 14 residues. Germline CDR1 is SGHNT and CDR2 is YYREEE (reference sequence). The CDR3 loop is CASSLGKLQSEQYF. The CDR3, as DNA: TGTGCCAGCAGCTTGGGGAAGCTTCAGTCCGAGCAGTACTTC.

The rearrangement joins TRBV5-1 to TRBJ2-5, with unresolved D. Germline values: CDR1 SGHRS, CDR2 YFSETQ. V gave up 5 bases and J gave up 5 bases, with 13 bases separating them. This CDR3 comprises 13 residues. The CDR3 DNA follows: TGCGCCAGCAGTAGGTCAGGTGGGGAGACCCAGTACTTC. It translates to CASSRSGGETQYF.

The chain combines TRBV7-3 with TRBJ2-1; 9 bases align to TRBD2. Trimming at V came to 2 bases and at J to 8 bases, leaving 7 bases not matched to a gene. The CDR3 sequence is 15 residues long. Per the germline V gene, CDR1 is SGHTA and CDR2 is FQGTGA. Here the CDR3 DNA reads TGTGCCAGCAGCTTAGGGCTAGCGGGGACCTATGAGCAGTTCTTC. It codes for CASSLGLAGTYEQFF.

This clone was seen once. The CDR3 loop is CATSRDRGQGATYEQYF. CDR3 nucleotides: TGTGCCACCAGCAGAGATCGAGGACAGGGGGCAACGTACGAGCAGTACTTC. This chain connects TRBV15 to TRBJ2-7; 11 bases match TRBD1. CDR1 LNHNV and CDR2 YYDKDF come from the germline V gene (reference sequence). The CDR3 is made up of 17 amino acids. V lost 0 bases and J lost 4; bases outside the gene matches: 8.

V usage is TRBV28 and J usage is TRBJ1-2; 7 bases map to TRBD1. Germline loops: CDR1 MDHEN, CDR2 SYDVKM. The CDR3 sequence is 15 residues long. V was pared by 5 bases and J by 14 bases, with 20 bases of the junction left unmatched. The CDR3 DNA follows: TGTGCCAGCAGTCCAAATTTGGGACAGCGGAGGAGGGGGACCTTC. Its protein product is CASSPNLGQRRRGTF.

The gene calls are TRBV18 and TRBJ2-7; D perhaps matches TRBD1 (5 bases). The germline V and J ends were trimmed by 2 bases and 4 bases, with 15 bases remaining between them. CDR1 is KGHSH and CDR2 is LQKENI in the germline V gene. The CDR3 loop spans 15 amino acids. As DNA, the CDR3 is TGTGCCAGCTCACCAGGGGTTCAGGGTAAATACGAGCAGTACTTC. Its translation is CASSPGVQGKYEQYF.

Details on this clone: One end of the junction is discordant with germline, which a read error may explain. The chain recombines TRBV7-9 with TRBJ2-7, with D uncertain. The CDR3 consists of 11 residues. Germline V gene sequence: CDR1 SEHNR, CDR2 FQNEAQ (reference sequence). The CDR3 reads CASSLVADADF. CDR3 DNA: TGTGCCAGCAGCTTAGTTGCGGACGCAGACTTC.

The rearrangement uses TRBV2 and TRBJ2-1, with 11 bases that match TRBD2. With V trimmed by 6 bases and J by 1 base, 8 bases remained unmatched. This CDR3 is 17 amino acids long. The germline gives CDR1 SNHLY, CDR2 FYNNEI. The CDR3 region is CASSDLTSGSSYNEQFF. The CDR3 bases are TGTGCCAGCAGCGACCTTACTAGCGGGAGTTCCTACAATGAGCAGTTCTTC.

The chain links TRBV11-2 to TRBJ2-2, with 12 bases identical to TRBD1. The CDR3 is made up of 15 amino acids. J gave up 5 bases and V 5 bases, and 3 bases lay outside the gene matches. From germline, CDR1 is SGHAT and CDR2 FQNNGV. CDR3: CASSRDRGQTGELFF. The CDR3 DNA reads TGTGCCAGCAGCCGGGACAGGGGGCAAACCGGGGAGCTGTTTTTT. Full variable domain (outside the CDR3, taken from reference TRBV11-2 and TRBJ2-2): EAGVAQSPRYKIIEKRQSVAFWCNPISGHATLYWYQQILGQGPKLLIQFQNNGVVDDSQLPKDRFSAERLKGVDSTLKIQPAKLEDSAVYLCASSRDRGQTGELFFGEGSRLTVL.

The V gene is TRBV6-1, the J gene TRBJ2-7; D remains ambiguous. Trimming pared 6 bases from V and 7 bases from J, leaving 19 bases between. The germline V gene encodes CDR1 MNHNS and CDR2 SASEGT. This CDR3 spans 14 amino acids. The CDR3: CASRGDLTRGEQYF. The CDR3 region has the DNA TGTGCCAGCAGAGGCGACCTCACTCGTGGGGAGCAGTACTTC.